A single T cell receptor beta chain is shown here with its context. These data originate in a study of regulatory T cells in long-lasting Graves disease. Both iRepertoire HTBI primers and Arm-PCR of CDR3 regions were used to build the TCR beta libraries. MiXCR was run by TCRdb on the multiplex PCR reads, yielding one entry per CDR3 protein. The sample holds approximately 440,000 distinct CDR3 sequences; about a quarter are singletons and the top ten take about 27%. The sample's time point: persistent/refractory GD, antithyroid drugs over 5 years with positive TRAb. Isolated PBMC RNA provided the starting material for the TCR library. The ends were cut back, 3 bases at V and 0 bases at J, with 11 bases in the middle. From germline, CDR1 is DFQATT and CDR2 SNEGSKA (reference sequence). This CDR3 region has 14 residues.

The chain recombines TRBV20-1 with TRBJ2-5; D is ambiguous. The starting material was peripheral blood mononuclear cells (PBMCs), obtained when the disease was refractory, from a patient treated with antithyroid drugs. The sequence was collected from a female donor with Graves disease. The CDR3 loop reads CSASPTPYQETQYF. CDR3 nucleotide sequence: TGCAGTGCTAGTCCTACTCCGTACCAAGAGACCCAGTACTTC.